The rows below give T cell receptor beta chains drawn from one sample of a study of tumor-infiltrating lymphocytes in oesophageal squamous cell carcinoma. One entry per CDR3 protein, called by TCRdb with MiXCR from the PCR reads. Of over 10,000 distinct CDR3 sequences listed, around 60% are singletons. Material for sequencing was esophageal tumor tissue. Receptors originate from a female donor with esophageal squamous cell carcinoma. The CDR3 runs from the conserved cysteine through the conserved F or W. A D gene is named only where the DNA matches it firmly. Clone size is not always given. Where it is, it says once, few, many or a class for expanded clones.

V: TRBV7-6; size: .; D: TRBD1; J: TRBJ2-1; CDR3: CASSFYGTDRGTQFF; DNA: TGTGCCAGCAGCTTTTACGGAACGGACAGGGGGACCCAGTTCTTC
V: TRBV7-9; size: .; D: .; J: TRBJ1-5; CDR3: CASSFDGPNQPQHF; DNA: TGTGCCAGCAGCTTTGACGGCCCCAATCAGCCCCAGCATTTT
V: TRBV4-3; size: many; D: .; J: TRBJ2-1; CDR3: CASSQGLGGGADNEQFF; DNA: TGCGCCAGCAGCCAAGGTTTAGGGGGGGGCGCGGACAATGAGCAGTTCTTC
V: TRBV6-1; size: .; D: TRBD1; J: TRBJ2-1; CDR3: CASSNLPTGGIRNEQFF; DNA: TGTGCCAGCAGTAACCTGCCGACAGGGGGCATTAGGAATGAGCAGTTCTTC
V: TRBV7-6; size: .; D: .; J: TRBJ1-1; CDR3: CASSPLGGLGEAFF; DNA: TGTGCCAGCAGCCCCTTAGGGGGGCTCGGTGAAGCTTTCTTT
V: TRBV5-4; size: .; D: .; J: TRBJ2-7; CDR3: CASSLEWASSNEQYF; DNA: TGTGCCAGCAGCTTGGAGTGGGCGAGCTCCAACGAGCAGTACTTC
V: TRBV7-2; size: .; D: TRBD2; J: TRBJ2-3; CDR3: CASSEGLAGGDTQYF; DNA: TGTGCCAGCAGCGAGGGACTAGCGGGAGGGGACACGCAGTATTTT
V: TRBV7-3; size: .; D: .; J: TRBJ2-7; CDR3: CASSLGSETYEQYF; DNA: TGTGCCAGCAGCCTCGGGTCGGAAACCTACGAGCAGTACTTC
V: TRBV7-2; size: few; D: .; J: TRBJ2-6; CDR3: CASSLVGRASGANVLTF; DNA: TGTGCCAGCAGCTTAGTAGGCAGGGCCTCTGGGGCCAACGTCCTGACTTTC
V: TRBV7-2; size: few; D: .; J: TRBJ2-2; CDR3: CASSLRRQTGELFF; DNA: TGTGCCAGCAGCTTACGGAGACAAACCGGGGAGCTGTTTTTT
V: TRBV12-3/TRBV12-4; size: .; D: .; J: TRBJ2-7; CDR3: CASSFGAAQYEQYF; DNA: TGTGCCAGCAGTTTTGGGGCAGCTCAATACGAGCAGTACTTC
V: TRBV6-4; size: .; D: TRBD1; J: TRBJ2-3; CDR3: CASSEGQHTDTQYF; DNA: TGTGCCAGCAGTGAGGGACAGCACACAGATACGCAGTATTTT
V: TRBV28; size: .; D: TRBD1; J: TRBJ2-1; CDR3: CASSLVTGHNEQFF; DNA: TGTGCCAGCAGTTTAGTGACAGGGCACAATGAGCAGTTCTTC
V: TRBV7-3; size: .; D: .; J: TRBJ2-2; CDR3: CASSLVRNTGELFF; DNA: TGTGCCAGCAGCTTAGTACGGAACACCGGGGAGCTGTTTTTT
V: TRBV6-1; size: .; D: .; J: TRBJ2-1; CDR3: CASSEALNEQFF; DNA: TGTGCCAGCAGTGAAGCGCTAAATGAGCAGTTCTTC
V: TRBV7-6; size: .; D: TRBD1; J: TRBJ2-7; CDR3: CASSLGGTGPYEQYF; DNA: TGTGCCAGCAGCTTAGGGGGGACAGGACCCTACGAGCAGTACTTC
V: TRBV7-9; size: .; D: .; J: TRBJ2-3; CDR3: CASSPGLTRTDTQYF; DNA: TGTGCCAGCAGTCCGGGGTTGACCCGCACAGATACGCAGTATTTT
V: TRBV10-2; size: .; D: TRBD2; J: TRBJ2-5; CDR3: CASSLLAGVGETQYF; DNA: TGCGCCAGCAGCTTACTAGCGGGGGTAGGAGAGACCCAGTACTTC
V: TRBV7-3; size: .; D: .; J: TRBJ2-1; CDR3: CASSSGGGGLGNEQFF; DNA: TGTGCCAGCAGCTCAGGGGGTGGGGGGCTGGGGAATGAGCAGTTCTTC
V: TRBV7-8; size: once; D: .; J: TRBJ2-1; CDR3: CASSLGRGPYNEQFF; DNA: TGTGCCAGCAGCTTAGGTAGGGGCCCCTACAATGAGCAGTTCTTC
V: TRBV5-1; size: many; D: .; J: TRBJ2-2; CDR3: CASSSTALGRELFF; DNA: TGCGCCAGCAGCTCGACGGCCTTAGGGAGGGAGCTGTTTTTT
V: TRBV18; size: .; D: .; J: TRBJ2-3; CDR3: CASSLHQVTGELYF; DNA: TGTGCCAGCTCACTCCACCAAGTCACCGGGGAGCTGTATTTT
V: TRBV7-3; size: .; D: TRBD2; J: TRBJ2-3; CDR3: CASSALAGVADTQYF; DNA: TGTGCCAGCAGCGCACTAGCGGGGGTGGCAGATACGCAGTATTTT
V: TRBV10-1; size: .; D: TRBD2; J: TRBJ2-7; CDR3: CASVLAGGTYEQYF; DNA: TGCGCCAGCGTACTAGCGGGAGGGACCTACGAGCAGTACTTC
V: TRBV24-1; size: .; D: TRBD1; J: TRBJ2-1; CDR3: CATSDPGQGWNEQFF; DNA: TGTGCCACCAGTGACCCGGGACAGGGATGGAATGAGCAGTTCTTC
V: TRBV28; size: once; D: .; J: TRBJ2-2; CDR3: CASMEPGSGELFF; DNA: TGTGCCAGCATGGAGCCTGGGTCCGGGGAGCTGTTTTTT
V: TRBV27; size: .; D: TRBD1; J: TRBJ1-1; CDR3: CASRDRARTEAFF; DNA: TGTGCCAGCAGGGACAGGGCTCGCACTGAAGCTTTCTTT
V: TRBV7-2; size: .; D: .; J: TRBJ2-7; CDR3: CASSFGFSYNEQYF; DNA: TGTGCCAGCAGCTTCGGATTCTCCTACAATGAGCAGTACTTC
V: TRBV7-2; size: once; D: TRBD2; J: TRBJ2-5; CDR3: CASSLGPLAGQETQYF; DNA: TGTGCCAGCAGCTTAGGTCCCCTAGCGGGGCAAGAGACCCAGTACTTC
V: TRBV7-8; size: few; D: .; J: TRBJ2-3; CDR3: CASSLAGANTQYF; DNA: TGTGCCAGCAGCTTAGCCGGGGCGAATACGCAGTATTTT
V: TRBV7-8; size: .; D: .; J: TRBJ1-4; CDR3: CASSLSGVATNEKLFF; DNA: TGTGCCAGCAGCTTAAGTGGCGTTGCAACTAATGAAAAACTGTTTTTT
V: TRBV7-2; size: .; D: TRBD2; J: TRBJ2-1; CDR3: CASSLDSGGVNEQFF; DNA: TGTGCCAGCAGCTTAGATAGCGGGGGTGTCAATGAGCAGTTCTTC
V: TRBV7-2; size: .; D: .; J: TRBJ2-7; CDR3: CASRAGGFEQYF; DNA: TGTGCCAGCAGGGCCGGGGGTTTCGAGCAGTACTTC
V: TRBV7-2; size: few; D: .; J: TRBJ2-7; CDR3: CASSLGQYEQYF; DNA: TGTGCCAGCAGCTTAGGGCAATACGAGCAGTACTTC
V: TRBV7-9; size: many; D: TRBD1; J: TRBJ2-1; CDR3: CASISTGGNEQFF; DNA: TGTGCCAGCATCTCGACAGGGGGCAATGAGCAGTTCTTC
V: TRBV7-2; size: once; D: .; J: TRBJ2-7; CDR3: CASSLAGGASYNEQYF; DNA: TGTGCCAGCAGCTTAGCTGGAGGGGCCTCCTACAATGAGCAGTACTTC
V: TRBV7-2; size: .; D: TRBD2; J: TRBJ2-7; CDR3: CASSSTSASYNEQYF; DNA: TGTGCCAGCAGCTCGACTAGCGCCTCCTACAATGAGCAGTACTTC
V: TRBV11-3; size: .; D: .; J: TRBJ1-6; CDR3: CASSLDGVAYNSPLHF; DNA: TGTGCCAGCAGCTTAGACGGGGTGGCCTATAATTCACCCCTCCACTTT
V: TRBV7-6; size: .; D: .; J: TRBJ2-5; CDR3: CASSITQGGETQYF; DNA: TGTGCTAGCAGCATCACTCAGGGGGGAGAGACCCAGTACTTC
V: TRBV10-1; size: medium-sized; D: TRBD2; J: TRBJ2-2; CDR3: CASSFGGGTGELFF; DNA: TGCGCCAGCAGCTTCGGCGGGGGCACCGGGGAGCTGTTTTTT
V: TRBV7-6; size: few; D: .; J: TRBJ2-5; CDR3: CASSDPGETQYF; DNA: TGTGCCAGCAGCGACCCCGGGGAGACCCAGTACTTC
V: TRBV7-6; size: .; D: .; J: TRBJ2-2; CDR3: CASSPTPGLQVGELFF; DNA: TGTGCCAGCAGCCCCACTCCGGGACTGCAAGTCGGGGAGCTGTTTTTT
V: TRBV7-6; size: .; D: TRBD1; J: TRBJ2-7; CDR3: CASSLDRGQGYEQYF; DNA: TGTGCCAGCAGCTTAGACAGGGGGCAAGGCTACGAGCAGTACTTC
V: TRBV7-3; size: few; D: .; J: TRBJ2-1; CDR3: CASSLIGGQDFYNEQFF; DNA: TGTGCCAGCAGCTTAATCGGCGGACAAGATTTTTACAATGAGCAGTTCTTC
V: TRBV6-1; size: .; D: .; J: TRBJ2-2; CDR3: CASSENIAGELFF; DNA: TGTGCCAGCAGTGAAAACATAGCCGGGGAGCTGTTTTTT
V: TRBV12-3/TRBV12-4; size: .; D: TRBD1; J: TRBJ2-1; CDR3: CASSLQGANNSPLHF; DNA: TGTGCCAGCAGTTTGCAGGGGGCTAATAATTCACCCCTCCACTTC
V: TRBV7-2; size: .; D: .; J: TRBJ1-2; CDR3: CASSSDYTIAGYTF; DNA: TGTGCCAGCAGCTCCGACTATACGATAGCGGGCTACACCTTC
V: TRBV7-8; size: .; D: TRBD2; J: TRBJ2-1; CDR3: CASSQLAGSYNEQFF; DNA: TGTGCCAGCAGCCAGCTAGCGGGATCCTACAATGAGCAGTTCTTC
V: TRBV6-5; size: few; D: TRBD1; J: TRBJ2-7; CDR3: CASRVTGLEQYF; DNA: TGTGCCAGCAGAGTGACAGGGCTCGAGCAGTACTTC
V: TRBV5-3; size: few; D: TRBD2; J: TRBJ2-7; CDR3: CASSYSLAGGRTYEQYF; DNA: TGTGCCAGCAGCTACTCACTAGCGGGAGGACGGACCTACGAGCAGTACTTC